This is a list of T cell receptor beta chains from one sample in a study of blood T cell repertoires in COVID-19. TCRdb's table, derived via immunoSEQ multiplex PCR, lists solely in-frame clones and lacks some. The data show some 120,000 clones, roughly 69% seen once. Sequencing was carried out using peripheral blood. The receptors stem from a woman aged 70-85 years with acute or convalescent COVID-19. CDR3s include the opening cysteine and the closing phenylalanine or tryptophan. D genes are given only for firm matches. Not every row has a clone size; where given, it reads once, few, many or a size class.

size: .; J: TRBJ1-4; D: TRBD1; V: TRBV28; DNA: TGTGCCAGCAGTGTCCCGGGACAGGGTAATGAAAAACTGTTTTTT; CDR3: CASSVPGQGNEKLFF
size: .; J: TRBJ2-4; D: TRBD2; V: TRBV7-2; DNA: TGTGCCAGCAGCAAAACTAGCGGGGGGGCCAAAAACATTCAGTACTTC; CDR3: CASSKTSGGAKNIQYF
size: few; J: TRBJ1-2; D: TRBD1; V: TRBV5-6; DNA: TGTGCCAGCAGCAAAGGGACAGGGGATGGCTACACCTTC; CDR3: CASSKGTGDGYTF
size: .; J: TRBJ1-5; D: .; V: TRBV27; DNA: TGTGCCAGCAGTTTGTTCATTGGCAATCAGCCCCAGCATTTT; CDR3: CASSLFIGNQPQHF
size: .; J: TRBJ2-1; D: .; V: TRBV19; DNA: TGTGCCAGTAGTATACTCCATGAGCAGTTCTTC; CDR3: CASSILHEQFF
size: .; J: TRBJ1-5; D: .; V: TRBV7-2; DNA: TGTGCCAGCAGCTCCAACCGGAATCAGCCCCAGCATTTT; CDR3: CASSSNRNQPQHF
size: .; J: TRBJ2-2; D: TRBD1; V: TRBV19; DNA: TGTGCCAGTAGTACAACGGACAGGGTGACCGGGGAGCTGTTTTTT; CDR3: CASSTTDRVTGELFF
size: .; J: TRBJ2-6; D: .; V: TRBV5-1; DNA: TGCGCCAGCAGCCCCGGGTCCCTTTCTGGGGCCAACGTCCTGACTTTC; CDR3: CASSPGSLSGANVLTF
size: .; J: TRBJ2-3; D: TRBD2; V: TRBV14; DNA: TGTGCCAGCAGCCCAATTAGCGGGAGGAGCACAGATACGCAGTATTTT; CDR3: CASSPISGRSTDTQYF
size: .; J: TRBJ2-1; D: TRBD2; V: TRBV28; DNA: TGTGCCAGCCGACTGTGGGCTAGCGGGAGGGCCGGCAATGAGCAGTTCTTC; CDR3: CASRLWASGRAGNEQFF
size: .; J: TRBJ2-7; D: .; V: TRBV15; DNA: TGTGCCACCAGCATAGGGGTAGACTCCTACGAGCAGTACTTC; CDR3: CATSIGVDSYEQYF
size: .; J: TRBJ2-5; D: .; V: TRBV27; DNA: TGTGCCAGCAGCCTAGGGCAGGGCCGTAAGACCCAGTACTTC; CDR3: CASSLGQGRKTQYF
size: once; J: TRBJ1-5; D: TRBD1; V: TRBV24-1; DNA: TGTGCCACGCCGAACCGGGACAGATCCTATAGCAATCAGCCCCAGCATTTT; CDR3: CATPNRDRSYSNQPQHF
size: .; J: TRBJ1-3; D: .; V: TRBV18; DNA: TGTGCCAGCTCACCAGGGGCAGGTGCTGGAAACACCATATATTTT; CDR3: CASSPGAGAGNTIYF
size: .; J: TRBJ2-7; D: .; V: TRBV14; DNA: TGTGCCAGCAGCCCGACAGTGGCCGAGCAGTACTTC; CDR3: CASSPTVAEQYF
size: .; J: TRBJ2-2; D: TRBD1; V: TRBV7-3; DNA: TGTGCCAGCAGCCCAGGACAGGGGGCTAACACCGGGGAGCTGTTTTTT; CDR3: CASSPGQGANTGELFF
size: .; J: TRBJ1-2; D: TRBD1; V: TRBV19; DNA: TGTGCCAGTAGTATCGACAGGGCCTATGGCTACACCTTC; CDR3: CASSIDRAYGYTF
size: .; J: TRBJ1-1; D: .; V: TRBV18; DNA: TGTGCCAGCTCACCACTCCCGGGGGCTGAAGCTTTCTTT; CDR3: CASSPLPGAEAFF
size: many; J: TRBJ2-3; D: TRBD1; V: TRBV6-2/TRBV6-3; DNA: TGTGCCAGCAGTCCGGGACAGCCTACAGATACGCAGTATTTT; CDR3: CASSPGQPTDTQYF
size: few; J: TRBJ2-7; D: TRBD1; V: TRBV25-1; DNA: TGTGCCAGCAGTGAAAGGACAGGGAAATACGAGCAGTACTTC; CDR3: CASSERTGKYEQYF
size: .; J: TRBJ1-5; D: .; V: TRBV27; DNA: TGTGCCAGCAGTTTATCCCCAGATCAGCCCCAGCATTTT; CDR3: CASSLSPDQPQHF
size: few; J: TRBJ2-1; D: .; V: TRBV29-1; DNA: TGCAGCGTTGGGCCCCCCAACAATGAGCAGTTCTTC; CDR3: CSVGPPNNEQFF
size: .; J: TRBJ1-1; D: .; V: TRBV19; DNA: TGTGCCAGTTGGGGTGGTAGACAGCAGAACACTGAAGCTTTCTTT; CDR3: CASWGGRQQNTEAFF
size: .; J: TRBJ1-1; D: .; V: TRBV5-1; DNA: TGCGCCAGCAGCCCGGAGCGGGTGAACACTGAAGCTTTCTTT; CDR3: CASSPERVNTEAFF
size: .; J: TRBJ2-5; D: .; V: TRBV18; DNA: TGTGCCAGCTCTCCCAGGGGAGAGACCCAGTACTTC; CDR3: CASSPRGETQYF
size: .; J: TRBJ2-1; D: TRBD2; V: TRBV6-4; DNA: TGTGCCAGCAGTGACTCGACTAGCGGGGGGGCTGAGCAGTTCTTC; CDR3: CASSDSTSGGAEQFF
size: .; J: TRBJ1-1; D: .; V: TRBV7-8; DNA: TGTGCCAGCAGCTTAGAAGGCAGGACTGAAGCTTTCTTT; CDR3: CASSLEGRTEAFF
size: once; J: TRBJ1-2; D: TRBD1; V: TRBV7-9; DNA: TGTGCCAGCAGCTTACCGGGACAGCCTACCTTGGGAGGCTACACCTTC; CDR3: CASSLPGQPTLGGYTF
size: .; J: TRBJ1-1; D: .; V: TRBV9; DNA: TGTGCCAGCAGCGCAGGGAACACTGAAGCTTTCTTT; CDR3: CASSAGNTEAFF
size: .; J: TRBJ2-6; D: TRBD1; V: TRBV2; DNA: TGTGCCAGCAGTGAAGAGTCAACGGACAGGGGATCGGGGGCCAACGTCCTGACTTTC; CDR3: CASSEESTDRGSGANVLTF
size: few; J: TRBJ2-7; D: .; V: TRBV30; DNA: TGTGCCTGGAGTGCCCACAGGTACGAGCAGTACTTC; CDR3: CAWSAHRYEQYF
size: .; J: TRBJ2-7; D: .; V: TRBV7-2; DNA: TGTGCCAGCAGCTTAGACCCTTGGGGGGTCGATGAGCAGTACTTC; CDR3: CASSLDPWGVDEQYF
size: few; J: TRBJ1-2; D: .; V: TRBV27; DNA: TGTGCCAGCAGTTTTTACCAGGGCGCTGGCTACACCTTC; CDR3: CASSFYQGAGYTF
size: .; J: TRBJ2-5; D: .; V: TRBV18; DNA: TGTGCCAGCTCACGGACAACGGAGACCCAGTACTTC; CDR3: CASSRTTETQYF
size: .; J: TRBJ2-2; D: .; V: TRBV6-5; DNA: TGTGCCAGCAGTTACGTCACCCCGGGGACCGGGGAGCTGTTTTTT; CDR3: CASSYVTPGTGELFF
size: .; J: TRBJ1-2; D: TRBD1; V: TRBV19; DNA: TGTGCCAGTAAATCCGGACAGGGAGGCGGCTACACCTTC; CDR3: CASKSGQGGGYTF
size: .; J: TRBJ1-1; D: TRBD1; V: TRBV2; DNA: TGTGCCAGCAGTCGAACAGGGGGAGGCGGAGCTTTCTTT; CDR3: CASSRTGGGGAFF
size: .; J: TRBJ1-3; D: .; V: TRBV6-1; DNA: TGTGCCAGCCTCTTTTCGGGGTCTGGAAACACCATATATTTT; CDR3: CASLFSGSGNTIYF
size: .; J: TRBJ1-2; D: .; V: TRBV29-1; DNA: TGCAGCGTTGAAGCCCGCCGCAAGCATTTTAACTATGGCTACACCTTC; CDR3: CSVEARRKHFNYGYTF
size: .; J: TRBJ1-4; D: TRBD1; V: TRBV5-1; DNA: TGCGCCAGCAGCTTATCACAGGGGAGTGAAAAACTGTTTTTT; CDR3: CASSLSQGSEKLFF
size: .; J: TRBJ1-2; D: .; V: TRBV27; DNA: TGTGCCAGCAGTTACCGGGTCAACTATGGCTACACCTTC; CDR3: CASSYRVNYGYTF
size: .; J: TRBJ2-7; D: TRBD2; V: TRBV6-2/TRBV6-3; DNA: TGTGCCAGCAGTCCCGCGGGAGTTGGGTACGAGCAGTACTTC; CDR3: CASSPAGVGYEQYF
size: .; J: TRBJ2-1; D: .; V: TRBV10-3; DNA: TGTGCCATCAGTGAGTCGACTAGAAGGGAGCAGTTCTTC; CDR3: CAISESTRREQFF
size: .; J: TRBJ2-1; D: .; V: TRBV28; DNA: TGTGCCAGCAGTCTCTATACCTCTGGACAGAACAATGAGCAGTTCTTC; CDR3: CASSLYTSGQNNEQFF
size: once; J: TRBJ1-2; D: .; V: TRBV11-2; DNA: TGTGCCAGCAGCTTAGGGCCAGCGCGGGACTATGGCTACACCTTC; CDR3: CASSLGPARDYGYTF
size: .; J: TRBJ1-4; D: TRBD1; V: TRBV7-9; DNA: TGTGCCAGCAGCAGATCAAGGGGGCAGGATGAAAAACTGTTTTTT; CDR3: CASSRSRGQDEKLFF
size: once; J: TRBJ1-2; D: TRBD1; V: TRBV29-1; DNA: TGCAGCGTTGACAGGGGGCTCTGGGGCTACACCTTC; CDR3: CSVDRGLWGYTF
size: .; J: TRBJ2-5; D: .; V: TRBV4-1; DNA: TGCGCCAGCAGCCGCTCCGGACAGACGGGAGAGACCCAGTACTTC; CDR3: CASSRSGQTGETQYF
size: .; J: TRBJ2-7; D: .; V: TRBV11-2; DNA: TGTGCCAGCAGCTTAGATCTCTACGAGCAGTACTTC; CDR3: CASSLDLYEQYF
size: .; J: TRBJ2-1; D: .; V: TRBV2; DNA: TGTGCCATCTACCTACAGGGCTATTTGCAGGCGGATGAGCAGTTCTTC; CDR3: CAIYLQGYLQADEQFF
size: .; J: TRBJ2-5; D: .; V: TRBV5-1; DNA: TGCGCCAGCAGCCCGAGTAGCGCGTTACAAGAGACCCAGTACTTC; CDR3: CASSPSSALQETQYF
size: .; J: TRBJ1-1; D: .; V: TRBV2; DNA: TGTGCCAGCAGCTTCAGGACAGACACTGAAGCTTTCTTT; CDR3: CASSFRTDTEAFF
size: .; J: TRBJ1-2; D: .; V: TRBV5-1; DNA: TGCGCCAGCAGCCCGGGGACTAACTATGGCTACACCTTC; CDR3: CASSPGTNYGYTF